This T cell receptor (beta chain) was sequenced for a study of CD8 T cells in Susac syndrome. RNA, at roughly 0.5 to 1 ug, was reverse transcribed with random hexamers. TCRdb independently ran MiXCR on the immunoSEQ multiplex PCR reads; one entry per CDR3 protein. The sample has about 200,000 distinct CDR3 sequences, 91% seen once. This CDR3 comprises 13 residues. From germline, CDR1 is MDHEN and CDR2 SYDVKM. V lost 4 bases, J lost 2 bases, and 8 bases lay in between. The receptor was derived from a human donor with Susac syndrome. The J gene is TRBJ1-1, the V gene TRBV28, with D uncertain. The sample was CD4+ T cells from PBMCs. The CDR3 region is CASSSSANTEAFF. CDR3 coding DNA: TGTGCCAGCAGTTCGTCAGCAAACACTGAAGCTTTCTTT.